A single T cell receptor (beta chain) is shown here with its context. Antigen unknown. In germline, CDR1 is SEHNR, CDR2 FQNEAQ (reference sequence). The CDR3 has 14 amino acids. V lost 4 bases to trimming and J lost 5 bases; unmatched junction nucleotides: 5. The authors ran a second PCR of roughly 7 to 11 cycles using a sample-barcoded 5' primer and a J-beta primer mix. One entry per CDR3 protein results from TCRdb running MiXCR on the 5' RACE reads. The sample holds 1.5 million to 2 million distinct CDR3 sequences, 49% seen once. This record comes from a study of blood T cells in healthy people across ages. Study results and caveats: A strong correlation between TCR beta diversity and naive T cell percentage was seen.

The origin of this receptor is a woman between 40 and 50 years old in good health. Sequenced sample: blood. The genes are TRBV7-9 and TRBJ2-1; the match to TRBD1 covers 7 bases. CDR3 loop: CASSYRGPDNEQFF. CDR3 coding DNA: TGTGCCAGCAGCTACAGGGGACCCGACAATGAGCAGTTCTTC. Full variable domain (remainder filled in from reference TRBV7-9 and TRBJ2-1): DTGVSQNPRHKITKRGQNVTFRCDPISEHNRLYWYRQTLGQGPEFLTYFQNEAQLEKSRLLSDRFSAERPKGSFSTLEIQRTEQGDSAMYLCASSYRGPDNEQFFGPGTRLTVL.